The clone carrying this TCR beta chain occurred a few times. Assay used: immunoSEQ multiplex PCR; TCRdb lists only in-frame clones, some missing. Of around 59,000 clones listed, roughly 80% are singletons. The data originate from a study of blood T cell repertoires in COVID-19. Across the study: The United States, Italy and Spain were the sources of the acute and convalescent COVID-19 samples.

Germline loops: CDR1 LGHNA, CDR2 YSLEER. After removal of 0 bases from V and 4 bases from J, the junction contained 2 bases not matched to a gene. The CDR3 length is 15 residues. This receptor was identified in a human donor in a cohort sampled during active COVID-19. Sequencing was done on a sample of peripheral blood. This rearrangement joins TRBV4-3 to TRBJ2-2, with 7 bases fitting TRBD1. This chain's CDR3 is CASSQETGSTGELFF. In DNA, the CDR3 is TGCGCCAGCAGCCAAGAGACAGGGTCCACCGGGGAGCTGTTTTTT.